The T cell receptor (beta chain) described here comes from a study of graft-versus-host responses after intestinal transplantation. TCRdb's table, derived via immunoSEQ multiplex PCR, lists solely in-frame clones and lacks some. The sample consists of 40,000 or so clones, 75% to 90% of them appearing once. Germline V lookup: CDR1 SGHNT, CDR2 YYREEE (reference sequence). The trim removed 3 bases at V and 4 bases at J, leaving 4 bases unmatched. The CDR3 has 15 amino acids. The sequencing used PBMCs, collected 1070 days after transplant. The chain employs TRBV5-4 and TRBJ2-3, with 11 positions matching TRBD1. The source is a human patient who received an intestinal transplant, so some T cells may come from the graft donor. CDR3 amino acids: CASSSDRGPADTQYF. The CDR3 DNA is TGTGCCAGCAGCTCGGACAGGGGGCCTGCAGATACGCAGTATTTT.